Listed below are T cell receptor beta chains from one sample, sequenced in a study of blood T cell repertoires in COVID-19. Assay: immunoSEQ multiplex PCR; the TCRdb copy retains only in-frame clones and omits some. The sample shows 200,000 to 300,000 clones, approximately 86% of them seen only once. Sequences were obtained from peripheral blood. Every receptor here comes from a man between 25 and 39 years old with active or convalescent COVID-19. The CDR3 runs from the conserved cysteine through the conserved F or W. A D gene is named only where the DNA matches it firmly. Clone sizes are given selectively: once, few, many, or a class where the clone is expanded.

>TRBV15|NA|TRBJ2-1|TRBD2
CATSRSIAGGYNEQFF
TGTGCCACCAGCAGATCAATAGCGGGGGGCTACAATGAGCAGTTCTTC
>TRBV3-1/TRBV3-2|NA|TRBJ1-1|NA
CASSQDLGRTTNTEAFF
TGTGCCAGCAGCCAAGATCTAGGTAGGACAACAAACACTGAAGCTTTCTTT
>TRBV28|NA|TRBJ1-3|NA
CASSRGGTGNTIYF
TGTGCCAGCAGTAGGGGGGGAACGGGAAACACCATATATTTT
>TRBV6-2/TRBV6-3|NA|TRBJ2-1|TRBD2
CASSRTSGGGGHEQFF
TGTGCCAGCAGTAGAACTAGCGGGGGAGGGGGGCATGAGCAGTTCTTC
>TRBV4-1|NA|TRBJ2-2|TRBD1
CASSRTMIYTGGWTGELFF
TGCGCCAGCAGCCGTACTATGATATATACAGGGGGCTGGACCGGGGAGCTGTTTTTT
>TRBV11-2|NA|TRBJ1-2|TRBD1
CASSPGQGYGYTF
TGTGCCAGCAGCCCGGGACAGGGCTATGGCTACACCTTC
>TRBV11-1|NA|TRBJ2-7|NA
CASSWDFDTSYEQYF
TGTGCCAGCAGTTGGGACTTTGACACCTCCTACGAGCAGTACTTC
>TRBV3-1/TRBV3-2|NA|TRBJ1-2|NA
CASSLSGNYGYTF
TGTGCCAGCAGCCTTTCAGGGAACTATGGCTACACCTTC
>TRBV7-9|NA|TRBJ1-2|NA
CASSLSTGDPYGYTF
TGTGCCAGCAGCCTAAGCACAGGAGACCCCTATGGCTACACCTTC
>TRBV18|NA|TRBJ1-1|NA
CASSAIDSNTEAFF
TGTGCCAGCTCAGCGATAGATTCGAACACTGAAGCTTTCTTT
>TRBV6-2/TRBV6-3|NA|TRBJ2-7|NA
CASSYADNYEQYF
TGTGCCAGCAGTTACGCCGACAACTACGAGCAGTACTTC
>TRBV10-1|NA|TRBJ2-5|TRBD2
CASSENSGGTRETQYF
TGCGCCAGCAGTGAAAACAGCGGGGGCACCAGGGAGACCCAGTACTTC
>TRBV3-1/TRBV3-2|NA|TRBJ2-3|TRBD2
CASSPGLAYTQYF
TGTGCCAGCAGCCCCGGACTAGCATATACGCAGTATTTT
>TRBV5-1|NA|TRBJ2-3|TRBD1
CASRDRATDTQYF
TGCGCCAGCAGGGACAGGGCCACAGATACGCAGTATTTT
>TRBV10-2|NA|TRBJ1-5|NA
CASSDMGAVSNQPQHF
TGCGCCAGCAGTGATATGGGGGCGGTTAGCAATCAGCCCCAGCATTTT
>TRBV9|NA|TRBJ2-3|NA
CASCLGGGRTDTQYF
TGTGCCAGCTGTCTAGGAGGGGGCCGAACAGATACGCAGTATTTT
>TRBV7-7|NA|TRBJ2-2|TRBD1
CASSLAPGTGETGELFF
TGTGCCAGCAGCTTAGCCCCCGGGACAGGGGAGACCGGGGAGCTGTTTTTT
>TRBV15|NA|TRBJ1-6|TRBD1
CATSRTGTGNSPLHF
TGTGCCACCAGCAGAACCGGGACAGGGAATTCACCCCTCCACTTT
>TRBV7-9|NA|TRBJ2-3|NA
CASSLAFGTDTQYF
TGTGCCAGCAGCTTAGCTTTCGGCACAGATACGCAGTATTTT
>TRBV4-3|NA|TRBJ2-5|TRBD1
CASSQAWQGDLETQYF
TGCGCCAGCAGCCAAGCTTGGCAGGGGGATTTAGAGACCCAGTACTTC
>TRBV25-1|NA|TRBJ1-5|TRBD1
CASSGTGGNQPQHF
TGTGCCAGCAGCGGGACAGGGGGCAACCAGCCCCAGCATTTT
>TRBV5-1|NA|TRBJ2-6|NA
CASSYGLNPESGANVLTF
TGCGCCAGCAGCTACGGACTCAATCCCGAATCTGGGGCCAACGTCCTGACTTTC
>TRBV10-3|few|TRBJ1-6|TRBD1
CAISRQGFNLDNSPLHF
TGTGCCATCAGTAGACAGGGTTTTAATCTGGATAATTCACCCCTCCACTTT
>TRBV27|NA|TRBJ2-7|NA
CASSPRASGRWYEQYF
TGTGCCAGCAGTCCCAGGGCCTCAGGGAGGTGGTACGAGCAGTACTTC
>TRBV19|NA|TRBJ1-2|TRBD1
CASSEGQFYGYTF
TGTGCCAGCTCTGAGGGACAGTTCTATGGCTACACCTTC
>TRBV7-6|NA|TRBJ1-1|NA
CASSLVMPGGTEAFF
TGTGCCAGCAGCTTAGTTATGCCGGGTGGCACTGAAGCTTTCTTT
>TRBV11-2|NA|TRBJ2-1|TRBD2
CASSPPGLANNEQFF
TGTGCCAGCAGCCCGCCGGGACTAGCGAACAATGAGCAGTTCTTC
>TRBV6-2/TRBV6-3|NA|TRBJ2-5|NA
CASSIPGAGAQETQYF
TGTGCCAGCAGTATTCCGGGGGCGGGGGCCCAAGAGACCCAGTACTTC
>TRBV4-3|NA|TRBJ2-7|NA
CASSQDREEQYF
TGCGCCAGCAGCCAAGACCGGGAAGAGCAGTACTTC
>TRBV3-1/TRBV3-2|NA|TRBJ2-5|TRBD2
CASSRGAGGPRETQYF
TGTGCCAGCAGCCGCGGGGCGGGGGGGCCTAGAGAGACCCAGTACTTC
>TRBV6-5|NA|TRBJ1-1|NA
CANQENTEAFF
TGTGCCAACCAGGAGAACACTGAAGCTTTCTTT
>TRBV25-1|NA|TRBJ1-2|NA
CASSEDRGNYGYTF
TGTGCCAGCAGTGAGGACAGAGGGAACTATGGCTACACCTTC
>TRBV18|NA|TRBJ2-5|TRBD2
CASSPSGGGETQYF
TGTGCCAGCTCTCCTAGCGGGGGAGGCGAGACCCAGTACTTC
>TRBV19|few|TRBJ2-2|NA
CASFWLSGGASNTGELFF
TGTGCCAGTTTTTGGTTATCTGGGGGGGCTTCGAACACCGGGGAGCTGTTTTTT
>TRBV7-9|NA|TRBJ2-3|NA
CASSLSGSTDTQYF
TGTGCCAGCAGTCTCTCCGGGAGCACAGATACGCAGTATTTT
>TRBV3-1/TRBV3-2|NA|TRBJ1-1|NA
CASSQQGFEAFF
TGTGCCAGCAGCCAACAGGGTTTTGAAGCTTTCTTT
>TRBV5-6|NA|TRBJ1-1|NA
CASSLYQGLAPTEAFF
TGTGCCAGCAGCCTATACCAGGGGTTGGCACCCACTGAAGCTTTCTTT
>TRBV4-3|few|TRBJ1-6|TRBD1
CASSQANRGLISPLHF
TGCGCCAGCAGCCAAGCTAACAGGGGGCTCATTTCACCCCTCCACTTT
>TRBV19|NA|TRBJ1-6|TRBD1
CASSTEDRGYSPLHF
TGTGCCAGTAGTACAGAGGACAGGGGGTATTCACCCCTCCACTTT
>TRBV12-3/TRBV12-4|NA|TRBJ2-1|TRBD2
CASSGTSVGEQFF
TGTGCCAGCTCGGGGACTAGCGTGGGTGAGCAGTTCTTC
>TRBV11-2|NA|TRBJ2-7|NA
CASSLAIGSYEQYF
TGTGCCAGCAGCTTAGCAATCGGCTCCTACGAGCAGTACTTC
>TRBV7-7|NA|TRBJ2-1|TRBD2
CASSQGLAGGSNEQFF
TGTGCCAGCAGCCAAGGACTAGCGGGGGGGAGTAATGAGCAGTTCTTC
>TRBV9|NA|TRBJ1-3|NA
CASSPESSGNTIYF
TGTGCCAGCAGCCCCGAGAGCTCTGGAAACACCATATATTTT
>TRBV13|NA|TRBJ2-7|NA
CASSRSRGKTYEQYF
TGTGCCAGCTCCCGTAGCAGGGGCAAAACCTACGAGCAGTACTTC
>TRBV9|NA|TRBJ1-2|NA
CASPDTSNYGYTF
TGTGCCAGCCCGGACACGTCTAACTATGGCTACACCTTC
>TRBV10-1|NA|TRBJ2-2|NA
CASSELTGELFF
TGCGCCAGCAGTGAATTAACCGGGGAGCTGTTTTTT